What follows are 10 T cell receptor beta chains derived from one specimen sequenced in a study of CD8+ T cells in alopecia areata. Isolated RNA was reverse transcribed into cDNA used as the sequencing template. Sequencing used immunoSEQ multiplex PCR; TCRdb keeps in-frame clones, though not all of them. Altogether tens of thousands of clones are present, 25% to 30% being singletons, with the ten largest covering 15%. Indicated treatment: oral pan-JAK inhibitor, 5-10 mg twice daily. The sample here was CD8+ T cells sorted from blood, taken at week 4, from a patient treated with tofacitinib. Receptor source: a human donor with alopecia areata.

The V and J genes are TRBV29-1 and TRBJ2-7; TRBD2 aligns across 12 bases. After removal of 4 bases from V and 2 bases from J, the junction contained 3 bases not matched to a gene. The germline gives CDR1 SQVTM, CDR2 ANQGSEA. The CDR3 has 14 amino acids. The CDR3 loop reads CSVAGLAGTYEQYF. The DNA of the CDR3 is TGCAGCGTTGCCGGACTAGCGGGGACCTACGAGCAGTACTTC.

This clone was seen a handful of times. J is TRBJ2-5 and V is TRBV14, with 10 bases lining up with TRBD1. The ends lost 1 base at V and 4 bases at J; junction bases unmatched: 3. Germline V CDR1 and CDR2: SGHDN, FVKESK. The CDR3 is 15 amino acids. Written as DNA, the CDR3 is TGTGCCAGCAGCCAAGGCGACAGGGGGCCAGAGACCCAGTACTTC. Its translation is CASSQGDRGPETQYF.

This clone turned up a few times. CDR3 amino acids: CASSQGPYSGNTIYF. The CDR3 nucleotides are TGCGCCAGCAGCCAAGGACCCTACTCTGGAAACACCATATATTTT. The chain is built from TRBV4-1 and TRBJ1-3; D remains unclear. V was pared by 1 base and J by 0 bases, with 7 bases between. Germline V CDR1 and CDR2: MGHRA, YSYEKL. CDR3 length equals 15 residues.

The chain carries TRBV4-1 and TRBJ2-1; D possibly corresponds to TRBD2 (6 bases). CDR1 and CDR2 (germline): MGHRA, YSYEKL. With 1 base removed from V and 6 bases from J, the gap between germline ends came to 10 bases. The CDR3 spans 14 residues. In DNA form, the CDR3 reads TGCGCCAGCAGCCAAGGGCTAGCGAGCAATGAGCAGTTCTTC. Translating it yields CASSQGLASNEQFF.

The chain carries TRBV9 and TRBJ1-1, with no clear D. CDR1 and CDR2 (germline): SGDLS, YYNGEE. Trimming cost V 2 bases and J 0 bases, with 11 bases left between them. The CDR3 covers 15 residues. For the CDR3, the DNA is TGTGCCAGCAGCGTCAGCGGAGCCCTGAACACTGAAGCTTTCTTT. It encodes CASSVSGALNTEAFF.

This clone was seen just once. This chain uses TRBV9 with TRBJ2-1; D is uncertain. The CDR3 is 16 amino acids. Germline CDR1 reads SGDLS; CDR2 reads YYNGEE. The ends were cut back, 0 bases at V and 3 bases at J, with 13 bases in the middle. The CDR3 spells CASSVAGLVDYNEQFF. Here the CDR3 DNA reads TGTGCCAGCAGCGTAGCTGGGCTTGTTGACTACAATGAGCAGTTCTTC.

V gene TRBV7-8 combines with J gene TRBJ2-7, with D hard to call. The germline V gene encodes CDR1 SGHVS and CDR2 FQNEAQ. Trimming stripped 3 bases from V and 6 bases from J, with 12 bases between. The CDR3 extends over 13 amino acids. This chain's CDR3 is CASSLGYPGEQYF. The CDR3 coding sequence is TGTGCCAGCAGCTTGGGTTACCCGGGCGAGCAGTACTTC. The variable domain in full, with the rest retrieved from reference TRBV7-8 and TRBJ2-7, is GAGVSQSPRYKVAKRGQDVALRCDPISGHVSLFWYQQALGQGPEFLTYFQNEAQLDKSGLPSDRFFAERPEGSVSTLKIQRTQQEDSAVYLCASSLGYPGEQYFGPGTRLTVT.

The chain combines TRBV27 with TRBJ1-2; 7 nucleotides match TRBD1. The CDR3 contains 13 residues. V trimming: 4 bases; J trimming: 6 bases; junction bases outside the gene matches: 5. The V gene's germline CDR1 is MNHEY and CDR2 SMNVEV (reference sequence). The CDR3 nucleotides are TGTGCCAGCAGTTCAACAGGGGTTAATGGCTACACCTTC. Its protein is CASSSTGVNGYTF.

The rearrangement uses TRBV6-1 and TRBJ2-7, with D perhaps matching TRBD1 (6 bases). CDR1 and CDR2 from the germline V gene are MNHNS and SASEGT. Trimming pared 2 bases from V and 1 base from J, leaving 12 bases between. The CDR3 extends over 15 amino acids. Written as DNA, the CDR3 is TGTGCCAGCAGTGAATCCGCTAGGGGGTCCTACGAGCAGTACTTC. It codes for CASSESARGSYEQYF.

The CDR3 protein is CSVEDPSGSYNEQFF. The CDR3, as DNA: TGCAGCGTTGAAGATCCTAGCGGCTCCTACAATGAGCAGTTCTTC. The rearrangement links TRBV29-1 to TRBJ2-1, with TRBD2 identical over 7 bases. Germline lookup yields CDR1 SQVTM and CDR2 ANQGSEA. V lost 0 bases to trimming and J lost 0 bases; unmatched junction nucleotides: 2. The CDR3 totals 15 residues.